Listed below are T cell receptor beta chains from one sample, sequenced in a study of T cells in Graves' hyperthyroidism and ophthalmopathy. TCRdb reanalysed the multiplex PCR reads using MiXCR and keeps one entry per CDR3 protein. Among around 190,000 distinct CDR3 sequences listed, about 15% were seen once. Sequencing input: blood. These receptors originate from a woman aged 45 to 65 with Graves' hyperthyroidism. CDR3s include the opening cysteine and the closing phenylalanine or tryptophan. The D gene is left open where the match is weak. For some rows the clone size is stated as once, few or many, or as a class when expanded; others skip it.

TRBD1	TRBV20-1	TRBJ1-2	many	TGCAGTGCTTCCCGACCATCAGGGGGCGAGGGCTACACCTTC	CSASRPSGGEGYTF
TRBD2	TRBV27	TRBJ2-1	many	TGTGCCAGCAGCCTTAGCGGGGGGGCCTGGAATGAGCAGTTCTTC	CASSLSGGAWNEQFF
TRBD2	TRBV7-3	TRBJ2-3	many	TGTGCCAGCAGCACCTCAACTAGCGTAGATACGCAGTATTTT	CASSTSTSVDTQYF
TRBD1	TRBV5-6	TRBJ1-2	many	TGTGCCAGCAGCTTCGAACAGGGGAACTATGGCTACACCTTC	CASSFEQGNYGYTF
.	TRBV6-1	TRBJ1-5	few	TGTGCCAGCAGTGAAGGTAGGATCTTCAATCAGCCCCAGCATTTT	CASSEGRIFNQPQHF
TRBD2	TRBV6-1	TRBJ2-7	many	TGTGCCAGCAGTCCCAAGCGGGGGGGCCTCTCCTACGAGCAGTACTTC	CASSPKRGGLSYEQYF
TRBD1	TRBV7-6	TRBJ2-7	many	TGTGCCAGCAGCTTAGCGGGACAGCGACTCTCCTACGAGCAGTACTTC	CASSLAGQRLSYEQYF
.	TRBV12-3/TRBV12-4	TRBJ2-7	many	TGTGCCAGCAGTCTAGGACGCGGACTCGAGCAGTACTTC	CASSLGRGLEQYF
.	TRBV6-1	TRBJ1-6	many	TGTGCCAGCAGCCGACAGATTAATTCACCCCTCCACTTT	CASSRQINSPLHF
.	TRBV7-6	TRBJ2-5	.	TGTGCCAGCAGCTCCACTCCCGTCGTACCCGGGCAAGAGACCCAGTACTTC	CASSSTPVVPGQETQYF
TRBD1	TRBV2	TRBJ1-4	many	TGTGCCAGCTCAAGGGACAGGGGTGAAAAACTGTTTTTT	CASSRDRGEKLFF
.	TRBV6-1	TRBJ1-2	few	TGTGCCAGCAACCCGGGCGAGGGAGGGTATGGCTACACCTTC	CASNPGEGGYGYTF
.	TRBV20-1	TRBJ1-5	many	TGCAGTGCTAGAGATCCGGGGACCGTCCTTCACACGGCCCAGCATTTT	CSARDPGTVLHTAQHF
.	TRBV19	TRBJ2-7	few	TGTGCCAGTAGTATAGATCTCAAGCGCGAGCAGTACTTC	CASSIDLKREQYF
TRBD1	TRBV6-1	TRBJ1-4	many	TGTGCCAGCACCCAAACCCAGGGGGCCTTAACTAATGAAAAACTGTTTTTT	CASTQTQGALTNEKLFF
.	TRBV7-9	TRBJ1-3	few	TGTGCCAGCAGCTCCGCCGCAGGGATCTCTGGAAACACCATATATTTT	CASSSAAGISGNTIYF
.	TRBV7-9	TRBJ2-5	many	TGTGCCAGCAGCTTACCTAGGGGGGGGATCAGACGGAGGGAGACCCAGTACTTC	CASSLPRGGIRRRETQYF
.	TRBV14	TRBJ2-7	many	TGTGCCAGCGGGAAGAGGTTCTACGAGCAGTACTTC	CASGKRFYEQYF
.	TRBV7-8	TRBJ1-2	few	TGTGCCAGCAGCCCGGTCCTTGGTGACTATGGCTACACCTTC	CASSPVLGDYGYTF
.	TRBV5-4	TRBJ1-5	once	TGTGCCAGCAGCAAAACCCCATCCCCCAATCAGCCCCAGCATTTT	CASSKTPSPNQPQHF
TRBD1	TRBV7-9	TRBJ2-1	few	TGTGCCAGCAGCTTACGAACAGGGGAGTACAATGAGCAGTTCTTC	CASSLRTGEYNEQFF
.	TRBV4-3	TRBJ1-5	.	TGCGCCAGCAGCCAACAAATCGACAGCCCCAATCAGCCCCAGCATTTT	CASSQQIDSPNQPQHF
TRBD1	TRBV24-1	TRBJ2-1	many	TGTGCCACCAGTCCCTCGCCGGGACAGGAGTCTAACGACTCCTACAATGAGCAGTTCTTC	CATSPSPGQESNDSYNEQFF
.	TRBV15	TRBJ2-5	many	TGTGCCACCAGCAGAGGAGGGCAGGGAACAGAGACCCAGTACTTC	CATSRGGQGTETQYF
TRBD1	TRBV27	TRBJ2-7	many	TGTGCCAGCAGTTTTTACCAGGGGGTCTCCTACGAGCAGTACTTC	CASSFYQGVSYEQYF
TRBD2	TRBV29-1	TRBJ2-5	many	TGCAGCGCCATGTGGCCTAGCGGGGGGCAGGAGACCCAGTACTTC	CSAMWPSGGQETQYF
.	TRBV11-2	TRBJ1-3	many	TGTGCCAGCGGGCCAGGCGGGGGAAACACCATATATTTT	CASGPGGGNTIYF
.	TRBV7-2	TRBJ1-6	many	TGTGCCAGCAGCCTAAACCCTCGGTCCAATTCACCCCTCCACTTT	CASSLNPRSNSPLHF